The 23 T cell receptor beta chains below were found in one sample sequenced in a study of cytomegalovirus exposure and HLA in healthy donors. Primers: 60 Vbeta forward and 13 Jbeta reverse. Libraries were prepared by immunoSEQ multiplex PCR; TCRdb keeps only in-frame clonotypes and omits some of them. The sample lists about 64,000 clones; about three quarters were seen once. Material for sequencing was PBMCs. Receptors originate from a male donor in good health and CMV-seropositive.

The chain has TRBV5-1 and TRBJ2-2, with 12 bases matching TRBD2. This CDR3 region has 18 residues. Germline values: CDR1 SGHRS, CDR2 YFSETQ. The V gene end was trimmed by 2 bases and the J gene end by 3 bases; junction bases not matched to a gene: 8. CDR3 DNA sequence: TGCGCCAGCAGCTTAGCCCTAGCGGGGGGGCAGGACACCGGGGAGCTGTTTTTT. Translated, it gives CASSLALAGGQDTGELFF.

The chain has TRBV5-1 and TRBJ2-1; 8 positions match TRBD1. The V gene's germline CDR1 is SGHRS and CDR2 YFSETQ. Unmatched junction bases numbered 9, after V lost 0 bases and J lost 7 bases. This CDR3 has 16 amino acids. The CDR3, as DNA: TGCGCCAGCAGCTTGGCGTACGGACAGGGAGTAAATGAGCAGTTCTTC. This encodes CASSLAYGQGVNEQFF.

The rearrangement joins TRBV9 to TRBJ2-3, with TRBD2 matching over 14 bases. CDR3 length: 18 residues. CDR1 and CDR2 from the germline V gene are SGDLS and YYNGEE. V shed 4 bases and J 0 bases; nucleotides not matched to a gene: 7. CDR3 loop: CASSRGLAGGSSTDTQYF. CDR3 sequence (DNA): TGTGCCAGCAGCCGCGGACTAGCGGGGGGCTCTAGCACAGATACGCAGTATTTT.

This chain connects TRBV28 to TRBJ1-2; D gene uncertain. The CDR3 loop spans 13 amino acids. Per germline, CDR1 MDHEN and CDR2 SYDVKM. Trimming cost V 2 bases and J 4 bases, with 8 bases left between them. The CDR3 loop reads CASSLRESYGYTF. The CDR3, as DNA: TGTGCCAGCAGTTTAAGGGAGTCCTATGGCTACACCTTC.

The chain is built from TRBV4-3 and TRBJ2-2; maybe TRBD2 (5 bases). The V end was cut by 0 bases, the J end by 3 bases, with 11 bases between. The CDR3 loop spans 16 amino acids. Germline V lookup: CDR1 LGHNA, CDR2 YSLEER. CDR3 nucleotide sequence: TGCGCCAGCAGCCAAGATATACTAGTTGACACCGGGGAGCTGTTTTTT. Its translation is CASSQDILVDTGELFF.

The chain combines TRBV28 with TRBJ1-4, with D possibly being TRBD1 (5 bases). Per the germline V gene, CDR1 is MDHEN and CDR2 is SYDVKM. CDR3 length equals 13 residues. V gave up 6 bases and J gave up 7 bases, with 12 bases separating them. The CDR3 region is CASSSRGSEKLFF. In DNA, the CDR3 is TGTGCCAGCAGCTCCCGGGGGAGTGAAAAACTGTTTTTT.

The chain employs TRBV19 and TRBJ1-1; no firm D call. The CDR3 is made up of 12 amino acids. The germline V gene encodes CDR1 LNHDA and CDR2 SQIVND (reference sequence). V lost 11 bases and J 4 bases, leaving 14 bases between the germline ends. Here the CDR3 reads CASRMGATEAFF. The CDR3 bases are TGTGCCTCTAGGATGGGAGCCACTGAAGCTTTCTTT.

This clone was observed a few times. The rearrangement links TRBV13 to TRBJ2-3, with TRBD2 as a possible D gene (5 bases). The V and J ends lost 5 bases and 5 bases respectively, with 29 bases between them. CDR3 length: 19 residues. Germline loops: CDR1 PRHDT, CDR2 FYEKMQ (reference sequence). This CDR3 is CASSPILGSPLHAGDTQYF. CDR3 coding DNA: TGTGCCAGCAGCCCGATCTTGGGGTCGCCCCTGCATGCGGGAGATACGCAGTATTTT.

This clone was recorded a few times. The chain has TRBV27 and TRBJ1-2, with D possibly TRBD1 on 6 matching bases. There are 17 residues in the CDR3. Germline values: CDR1 MNHEY, CDR2 SMNVEV (reference sequence). V gave up 5 bases and J gave up 2 bases, with 21 bases separating them. CDR3 loop: CASSNNPGQEWNYGYTF. CDR3 nucleotide sequence: TGTGCCAGCAGTAACAACCCGGGACAAGAGTGGAACTATGGCTACACCTTC.

The chain uses TRBV5-1 and TRBJ2-1; no definite D call. The CDR3 has 12 amino acids. The V end was cut by 4 bases, the J end by 4 bases, with 6 bases between. Looked up from germline, CDR1 is SGHRS and CDR2 is YFSETQ. The CDR3 sequence: CASSVTYNEQFF. In nucleotides, the CDR3 is TGCGCCAGCAGCGTAACTTACAATGAGCAGTTCTTC.

This clone was found a few times. V gene TRBV5-3 combines with J gene TRBJ2-3; D not resolved. TRBV5-3 is classed as an ORF, of uncertain function. Trimming cost V 1 base and J 2 bases, with 8 bases left between them. CDR3 length equals 14 residues. The CDR3 bases are TGTGCCAGAAGCTTGTCTTCTAACACAGATACGCAGTATTTT. It specifies CARSLSSNTDTQYF.

V usage is TRBV9 and J usage is TRBJ2-1; a weak D match, TRBD2 (5 bases). V was cut by 4 bases and J by 4 bases, with 9 bases left in between. Germline CDR1 reads SGDLS; CDR2 reads YYNGEE. The CDR3 extends over 13 amino acids. The chain's CDR3 is CASSPTGYNEQFF. CDR3 coding DNA: TGTGCCAGCAGCCCAACGGGATACAATGAGCAGTTCTTC.

The chain uses TRBV27 and TRBJ2-7; 7 bases agree with TRBD1. Germline CDR1 reads MNHEY; CDR2 reads SMNVEV (reference sequence). This CDR3 spans 15 amino acids. V shed 3 bases, J shed 0 bases, and the junction held 5 bases outside the gene matches. Written as DNA, the CDR3 is TGTGCCAGCAGTTTTGGCAGGGGGATCTCCTACGAGCAGTACTTC. Its protein is CASSFGRGISYEQYF.

J is TRBJ2-7 and V is TRBV7-2, with D tentatively TRBD2 (6 bases). V shed 4 bases and J shed 2 bases, with 15 bases lying between them. CDR3 length: 15 amino acids. Germline CDR1 is SGHTA and CDR2 is FQGNSA. The CDR3: CASSSGGTAAYEQYF. In nucleotides, the CDR3 is TGTGCCAGCAGCTCAGGCGGGACGGCAGCCTACGAGCAGTACTTC. Filled out from reference TRBV7-2 and TRBJ2-7, the complete variable domain reads GAGVSQSPSNKVTEKGKDVELRCDPISGHTALYWYRQSLGQGLEFLIYFQGNSAPDKSGLPSDRFSAERTGGSVSTLTIQRTQQEDSAVYLCASSSGGTAAYEQYFGPGTRLTVT.

This chain connects TRBV4-2 to TRBJ2-2; 10 nucleotides align to TRBD1. This CDR3 is 18 amino acids long. V lost 4 bases, J lost 0 bases, and 8 bases stayed unmatched. Germline CDR1 is LGHNA and CDR2 is YNFKEQ. CDR3 loop: CASSLRDRGETNTGELFF. In DNA, the CDR3 is TGTGCCAGCAGCCTACGGGACAGGGGCGAAACGAACACCGGGGAGCTGTTTTTT.

The gene calls are TRBV10-2 and TRBJ2-3, with 12 nucleotides matching TRBD2. Germline V gene lookup returns CDR1 WSHSY and CDR2 SAAADI. The CDR3 is 18 residues long. V lost 3 bases to trimming and J lost 0 bases; unmatched junction nucleotides: 7. DNA of the CDR3: TGCGCCAGCAGTGACAGACTAGCGGGGGAGTTTAGCACAGATACGCAGTATTTT. Protein product: CASSDRLAGEFSTDTQYF.

This chain uses TRBV9 with TRBJ2-1, with TRBD2 identical over 11 bases. CDR3 length: 20 amino acids. The ends lost 3 bases at V and 3 bases at J; junction bases unmatched: 17. Germline loops: CDR1 SGDLS, CDR2 YYNGEE. CDR3 sequence (DNA): TGTGCCAGCAGCGCCACCCTTGTTGGGCTAGCGGGGGGATACTACAATGAGCAGTTCTTC. Amino acid sequence: CASSATLVGLAGGYYNEQFF.

The gene calls are TRBV27 and TRBJ2-5, with TRBD2 identical over 8 bases. With V trimmed by 5 bases and J by 2 bases, 7 bases remained unmatched. The CDR3 consists of 15 residues. The germline V gene encodes CDR1 MNHEY and CDR2 SMNVEV (reference sequence). In DNA form, the CDR3 reads TGTGCCAGCAGTCCCCTAGCGGGTTATCAAGAGACCCAGTACTTC. Amino acids: CASSPLAGYQETQYF.

The chain is built from TRBV18 and TRBJ2-3; D is possibly TRBD2 (5 bases). The germline V and J ends were trimmed by 3 bases and 0 bases, with 10 bases remaining between them. In germline, CDR1 is KGHSH, CDR2 LQKENI. The CDR3 length is 15 residues. The CDR3 sequence is CASSPFSVSTDTQYF. The CDR3 DNA reads as TGTGCCAGCTCACCGTTTAGCGTAAGCACAGATACGCAGTATTTT.

This clone has just a few counts. J is TRBJ2-7 and V is TRBV29-1, with D tentatively TRBD1 (5 bases). V was pared by 6 bases and J by 3 bases, with 21 bases between. Per germline, CDR1 SQVTM and CDR2 ANQGSEA. The CDR3 covers 15 residues. In DNA, the CDR3 is TGCAGCGTCGTAGCACAGGAAGTCTCTAACTACGAGCAGTACTTC. It is translated as CSVVAQEVSNYEQYF.

The gene calls are TRBV27 and TRBJ2-3; 10 nucleotides align to TRBD2. The CDR3 runs 16 residues. V gave up 6 bases and J gave up 2 bases; unmatched junction bases: 8. Looked up from germline, CDR1 is MNHEY and CDR2 is SMNVEV (reference sequence). CDR3 sequence reads: CASRVAGGQYTDTQYF. The DNA of the CDR3 is TGTGCCAGCAGGGTAGCGGGGGGCCAATACACAGATACGCAGTATTTT.

This chain links TRBV19 with TRBJ2-5; possibly TRBD2 for D (5 bases). Germline assignment: CDR1 LNHDA and CDR2 SQIVND (reference sequence). The CDR3 contains 15 residues. The ends were cut back, 5 bases at V and 2 bases at J, with 15 bases in the middle. The CDR3 here is CASSGLSREQETQYF. CDR3 DNA sequence: TGTGCCAGTAGTGGCCTTAGTAGGGAGCAAGAGACCCAGTACTTC. The whole variable domain, filled in from reference TRBV19 and TRBJ2-5, reads DGGITQSPKYLFRKEGQNVTLSCEQNLNHDAMYWYRQDPGQGLRLIYYSQIVNDFQKGDIAEGYSVSREKKESFPLTVTSAQKNPTAFYLCASSGLSREQETQYFGPGTRLLVL.

This clone was observed once. The rearrangement uses TRBV21-1 and TRBJ2-7; the table's TRBD1 call for D was not verified on the DNA. TRBV21-1 is recorded as a pseudogene. This CDR3 has 17 amino acids. The CDR3 is CASSKKEGASFAYEQYF. The CDR3 nucleotides are TGTGCCAGCAGCAAAAAAGAGGGGGCGTCCTTTGCCTACGAGCAGTACTTC.